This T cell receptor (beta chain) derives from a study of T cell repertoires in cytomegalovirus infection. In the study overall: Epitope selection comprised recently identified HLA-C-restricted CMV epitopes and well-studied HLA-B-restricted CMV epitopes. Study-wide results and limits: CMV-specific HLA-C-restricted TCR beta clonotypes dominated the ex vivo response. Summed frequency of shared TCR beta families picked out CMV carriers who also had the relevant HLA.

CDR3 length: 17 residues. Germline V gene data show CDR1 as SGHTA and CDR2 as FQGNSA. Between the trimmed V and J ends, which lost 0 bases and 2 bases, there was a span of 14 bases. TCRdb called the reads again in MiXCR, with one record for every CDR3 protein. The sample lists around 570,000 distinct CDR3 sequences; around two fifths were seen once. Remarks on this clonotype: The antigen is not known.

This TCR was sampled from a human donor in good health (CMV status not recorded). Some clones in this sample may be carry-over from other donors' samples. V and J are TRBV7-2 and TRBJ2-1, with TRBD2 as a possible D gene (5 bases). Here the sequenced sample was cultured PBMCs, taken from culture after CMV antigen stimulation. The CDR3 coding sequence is TGTGCCAGCAGCTTAGCGTCGAGAACTAGGGCCTACAATGAGCAGTTCTTC. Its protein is CASSLASRTRAYNEQFF.